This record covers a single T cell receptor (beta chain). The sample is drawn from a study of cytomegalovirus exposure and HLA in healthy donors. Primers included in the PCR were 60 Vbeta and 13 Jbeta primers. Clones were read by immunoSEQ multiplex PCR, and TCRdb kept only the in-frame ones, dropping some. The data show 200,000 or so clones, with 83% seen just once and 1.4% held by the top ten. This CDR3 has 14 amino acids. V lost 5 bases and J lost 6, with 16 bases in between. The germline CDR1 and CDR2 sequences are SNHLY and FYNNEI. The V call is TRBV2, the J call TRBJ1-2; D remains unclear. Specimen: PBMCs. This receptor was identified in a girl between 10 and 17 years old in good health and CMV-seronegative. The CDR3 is CASSQRSGGDGYTF. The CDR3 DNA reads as TGTGCCAGCAGTCAAAGATCAGGTGGCGATGGCTACACCTTC.